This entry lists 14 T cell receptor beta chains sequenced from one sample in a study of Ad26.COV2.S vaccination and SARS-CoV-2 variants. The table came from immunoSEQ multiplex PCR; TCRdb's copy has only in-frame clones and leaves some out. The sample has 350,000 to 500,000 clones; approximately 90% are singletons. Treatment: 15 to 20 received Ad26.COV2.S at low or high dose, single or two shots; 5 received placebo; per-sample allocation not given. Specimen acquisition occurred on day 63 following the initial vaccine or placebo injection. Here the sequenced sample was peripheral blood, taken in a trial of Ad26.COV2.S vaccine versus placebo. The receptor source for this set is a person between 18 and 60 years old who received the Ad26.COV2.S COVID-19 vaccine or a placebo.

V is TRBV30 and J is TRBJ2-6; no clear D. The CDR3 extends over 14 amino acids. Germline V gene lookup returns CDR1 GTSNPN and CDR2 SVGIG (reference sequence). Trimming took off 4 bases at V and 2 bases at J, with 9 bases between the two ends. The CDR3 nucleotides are TGTGCCTGGACCTGGGGTGCTGGGGCCAACGTCCTGACTTTC. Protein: CAWTWGAGANVLTF.

CDR3 bases: TGTGCCAGCAGCCCTTACAGGGGGCTACAAGAGCAGTACTTC. Protein product: CASSPYRGLQEQYF. The J gene is TRBJ2-7, the V gene TRBV9, with 9 nucleotides matching TRBD1. The CDR3 totals 14 residues. V lost 4 bases and J lost 7; bases outside the gene matches: 9. The germline V gene has CDR1 SGDLS and CDR2 YYNGEE.

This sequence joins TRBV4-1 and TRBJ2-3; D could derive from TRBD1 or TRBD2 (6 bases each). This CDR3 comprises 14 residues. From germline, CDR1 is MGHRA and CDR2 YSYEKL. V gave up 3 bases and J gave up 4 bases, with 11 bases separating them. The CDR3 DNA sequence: TGCGCCAGCAGCCAGGAGGGGGTCTCAGATACGCAGTATTTT. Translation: CASSQEGVSDTQYF.

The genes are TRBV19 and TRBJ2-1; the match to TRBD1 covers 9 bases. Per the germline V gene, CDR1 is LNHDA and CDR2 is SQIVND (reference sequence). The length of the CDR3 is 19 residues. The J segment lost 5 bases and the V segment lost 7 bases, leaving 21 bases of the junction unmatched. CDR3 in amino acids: CASKLLPSVTGTGNNEQFF. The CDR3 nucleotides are TGTGCCAGTAAACTACTACCGTCGGTGACCGGGACAGGGAACAATGAGCAGTTCTTC.

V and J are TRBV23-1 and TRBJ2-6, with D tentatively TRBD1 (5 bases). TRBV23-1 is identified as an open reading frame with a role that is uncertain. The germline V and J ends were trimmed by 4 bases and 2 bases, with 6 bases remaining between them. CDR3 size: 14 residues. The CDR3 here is CASSRGAGANVLTF. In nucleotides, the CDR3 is TGCGCCAGCAGTCGGGGCGCTGGGGCCAACGTCCTGACTTTC.

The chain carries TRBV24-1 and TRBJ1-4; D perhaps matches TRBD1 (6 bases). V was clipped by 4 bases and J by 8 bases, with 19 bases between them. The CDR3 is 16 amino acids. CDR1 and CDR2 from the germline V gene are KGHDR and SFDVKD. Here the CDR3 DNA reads TGTGCCACCAGTGACCCGGGGGTGACAGGCGGGGAAAAACTGTTTTTT. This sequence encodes CATSDPGVTGGEKLFF.

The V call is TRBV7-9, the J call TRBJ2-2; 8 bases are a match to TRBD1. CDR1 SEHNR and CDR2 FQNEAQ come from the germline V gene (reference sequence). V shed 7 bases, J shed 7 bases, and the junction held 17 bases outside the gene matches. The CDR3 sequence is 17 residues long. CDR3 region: CASTSRTLDRAIGELFF. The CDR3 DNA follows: TGTGCCAGCACCTCGAGAACCCTGGACAGGGCGATCGGGGAGCTGTTTTTT.

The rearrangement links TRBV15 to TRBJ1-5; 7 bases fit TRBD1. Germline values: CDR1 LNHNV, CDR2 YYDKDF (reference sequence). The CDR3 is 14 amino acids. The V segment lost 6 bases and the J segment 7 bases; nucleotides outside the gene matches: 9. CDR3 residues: CATSLRGHRQPQHF. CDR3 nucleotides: TGTGCCACCAGTCTTAGGGGGCATCGACAGCCCCAGCATTTT.

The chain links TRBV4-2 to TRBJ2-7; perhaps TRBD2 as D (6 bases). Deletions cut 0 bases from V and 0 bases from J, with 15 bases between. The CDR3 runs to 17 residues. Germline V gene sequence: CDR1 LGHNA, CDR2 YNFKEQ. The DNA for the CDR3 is TGTGCCAGCAGCCAAGATGGGGCGGGGAAACCCTCCTACGAGCAGTACTTC. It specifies CASSQDGAGKPSYEQYF.

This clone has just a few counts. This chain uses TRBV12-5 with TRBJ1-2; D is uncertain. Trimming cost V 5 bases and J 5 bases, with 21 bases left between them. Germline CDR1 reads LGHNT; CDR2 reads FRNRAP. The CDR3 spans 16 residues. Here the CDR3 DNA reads TGTGCTAGTGGTCAATTCGAGGGTGATTCCCTGTATGGCTACACCTTC. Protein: CASGQFEGDSLYGYTF.

The CDR3 here is CASSQDTAGEKLFF. CDR3 nucleotide sequence: TGTGCCAGCAGCCAAGATACCGCCGGGGAAAAACTGTTTTTT. The chain joins TRBV3-1 (or the pseudogene TRBV3-2) to TRBJ1-4; no reliable D call. Germline loops: CDR1 LGHDT, CDR2 YNNKEL (reference sequence). CDR3 length equals 14 residues. The ends were cut back, 0 bases at V and 8 bases at J, with 10 bases in the middle.

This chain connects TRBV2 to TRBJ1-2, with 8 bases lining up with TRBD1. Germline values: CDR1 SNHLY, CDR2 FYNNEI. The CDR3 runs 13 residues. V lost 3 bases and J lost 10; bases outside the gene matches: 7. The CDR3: CASSDYGTGVYTF. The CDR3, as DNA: TGTGCCAGCAGTGACTACGGGACAGGCGTCTACACCTTC.

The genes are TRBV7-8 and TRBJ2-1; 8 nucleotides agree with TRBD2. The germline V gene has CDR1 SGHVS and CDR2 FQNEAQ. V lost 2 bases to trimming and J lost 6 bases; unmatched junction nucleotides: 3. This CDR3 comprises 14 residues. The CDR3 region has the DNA TGTGCCAGCAGCTTATACGGGGGGGGCAATGAGCAGTTCTTC. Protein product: CASSLYGGGNEQFF.

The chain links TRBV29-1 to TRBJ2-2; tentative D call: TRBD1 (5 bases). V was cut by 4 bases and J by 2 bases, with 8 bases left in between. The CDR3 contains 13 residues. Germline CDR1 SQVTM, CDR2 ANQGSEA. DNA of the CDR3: TGCAGCGTTGGGGGCAGAAACACCGGGGAGCTGTTTTTT. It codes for CSVGGRNTGELFF.